The 21 T cell receptor beta chains given below trace back to one sample, sequenced in a study of CD8+CD57+ T cells in acquired aplastic anemia. According to the study, genomic DNA was the template for TCR beta VDJ and CDR3 profiling. TCRdb re-called the reads with MiXCR, one entry per CDR3 protein. The sample shows under 200,000 distinct CDR3 sequences, 48% of them seen only once. Patients who underwent sequencing had shown CD8+CD57+ cell expansion by flow cytometry. The sample comprised sorted CD4+, CD8+, or CD8+CD57+ T cells (not recorded which) from PBMCs. These receptor sequences come from a human donor with aplastic anemia.

This clonotype was counted many times. This rearrangement joins TRBV27 to TRBJ2-7, with TRBD1 identical over 8 bases. Per germline, CDR1 MNHEY and CDR2 SMNVEV (reference sequence). Trimming took 7 bases from V and 3 from J; bases not matched to a gene: 5. CDR3 length equals 13 residues. The CDR3 sequence: CASNRQGIYEQYF. CDR3 sequence (DNA): TGTGCCAGCAATCGACAGGGGATCTACGAGCAGTACTTC.

This clonotype was detected many times. The chain is built from TRBV24-1 and TRBJ2-1; no reliable D call. CDR3 length: 14 residues. Per the germline V gene, CDR1 is KGHDR and CDR2 is SFDVKD. V shed 4 bases and J shed 2 bases, with 8 bases lying between them. CDR3 DNA: TGTGCCACCAGTGACGGAGCTACCTACAATGAGCAGTTCTTC. It encodes CATSDGATYNEQFF.

V is TRBV18 and J is TRBJ1-1; a weak D match, TRBD1 (6 bases). The germline V gene encodes CDR1 KGHSH and CDR2 LQKENI. V lost 8 bases to trimming and J lost 1 base, with 11 bases between them. CDR3 length: 13 amino acids. The CDR3 loop reads CASGGGRNTEAFF. The CDR3 bases are TGTGCCAGCGGGGGGGGCAGGAACACTGAAGCTTTCTTT.

Written as DNA, the CDR3 is TGTGCCAGCAGCCAAGTCCCGGGACAGGGAAGCACAGATACGCAGTATTTT. Residues: CASSQVPGQGSTDTQYF. V usage is TRBV4-2 and J usage is TRBJ2-3; TRBD1 aligns across 9 bases. V shed 1 base, J shed 0 bases, and the junction held 5 bases outside the gene matches. This CDR3 is built from 17 residues. Per the germline V gene, CDR1 is LGHNA and CDR2 is YNFKEQ.

A word on this clonotype: Because the CDR3 is missing its conserved closing phenylalanine or tryptophan, this is likely a read error. J is TRBJ2-1 and V is TRBV15; D gene unclear. Germline lookup yields CDR1 LNHNV and CDR2 YYDKDF (reference sequence). Trimming took off 8 bases at V and 0 bases at J, with 5 bases between the two ends. The CDR3 consists of 12 residues. The CDR3 region is CATGISYNEQFL. The CDR3 DNA sequence: TGTGCCACCGGTATCTCCTACAATGAGCAGTTCCTC.

This chain joins TRBV11-3 and TRBJ2-2; D is possibly TRBD1 (5 bases). This CDR3 region has 15 residues. V was clipped by 0 bases and J by 5 bases, with 10 bases between them. Germline V gene lookup returns CDR1 SGHNT and CDR2 YENEEA. Here the CDR3 DNA reads TGTGCCAGCAGCTTAGACAGGGCAGGGACCGGGGAGCTGTTTTTT. Amino acid sequence: CASSLDRAGTGELFF.

This clonotype was counted ten times or more. This chain joins TRBV5-4 and TRBJ2-6, with TRBD2 as a possible D gene (5 bases). This CDR3 is 15 amino acids long. The V and J ends lost 4 bases and 4 bases respectively, with 12 bases between them. CDR1 SGHNT and CDR2 YYREEE come from the germline V gene (reference sequence). The CDR3 loop reads CASSVEGSGANVLTF. CDR3 DNA: TGTGCCAGCAGCGTCGAAGGGAGCGGGGCCAACGTCCTGACTTTC.

This clonotype was recorded only once. The rearrangement links TRBV2 to TRBJ1-1, with D tentatively TRBD1 (5 bases). V lost 2 bases and J 0 bases, leaving 7 bases between the germline ends. The CDR3 totals 14 residues. The germline V gene encodes CDR1 SNHLY and CDR2 FYNNEI. The CDR3 DNA is TGTGCCAGCAGTGAACGGGGGATGAACACTGAAGCTTTCTTT. Protein product: CASSERGMNTEAFF.

This clonotype was seen a few times. The J gene is TRBJ2-1, the V gene TRBV19; 9 nucleotides match TRBD2. The V and J ends lost 3 bases and 10 bases, in that order; junction bases with no gene match: 7. The CDR3 spans 14 residues. Germline assignment: CDR1 LNHDA and CDR2 SQIVND (reference sequence). CDR3 region: CASSMRRGGQEQFF. DNA for the CDR3: TGTGCCAGTAGTATGAGGCGGGGGGGACAGGAGCAGTTCTTC.

Many counts were recorded for this clonotype. This sequence joins TRBV6-2 or TRBV6-3 and TRBJ1-2; 7 bases are shared with TRBD1. The CDR3 runs to 14 residues. Germline V CDR1 and CDR2: MNHEY, SVGEGT. Losses at the gene ends were 5 bases for V and 4 bases for J; bases not matched to a gene: 7. CDR3 in DNA: TGTGCCAGCAGTAACAACAGGGGTGGCTATGGCTACACCTTC. Translating gives CASSNNRGGYGYTF.

At least ten counts were recorded for this clonotype. This rearrangement joins TRBV5-1 to TRBJ2-7; 9 bases fit TRBD1. This CDR3 region has 17 residues. From germline, CDR1 is SGHRS and CDR2 YFSETQ. The V segment lost 1 base and the J segment 4 bases; nucleotides outside the gene matches: 12. Written as DNA, the CDR3 is TGCGCCAGCAGCTTGTCCTCACAGGGGGCGAGCTGGTACGAGCAGTACTTC. It codes for CASSLSSQGASWYEQYF.

At least ten counts were recorded for this clonotype. V and J are TRBV9 and TRBJ1-5; D remains ambiguous. The germline gives CDR1 SGDLS, CDR2 YYNGEE. Trimming pared 0 bases from V and 6 bases from J, leaving 10 bases between. This CDR3 has 14 residues. CDR3 loop: CASSVAAGGQPQHF. The CDR3 DNA follows: TGTGCCAGCAGCGTAGCGGCGGGAGGTCAGCCCCAGCATTTT. Combining the CDR3 with reference TRBV9 and TRBJ1-5 gives the whole variable domain DSGVTQTPKHLITATGQRVTLRCSPRSGDLSVYWYQQSLDQGLQFLIQYYNGEERAKGNILERFSAQQFPDLHSELNLSSLELGDSALYFCASSVAAGGQPQHFGDGTRLSIL.

The chain combines TRBV25-1 with TRBJ2-5, with TRBD1 as a possible D gene (6 bases). V lost 3 bases and J 5 bases, leaving 22 bases between the germline ends. Germline assignment: CDR1 MGHDK and CDR2 SYGVNS. The CDR3 consists of 17 residues. The CDR3 nucleotides read TGTGCCAGCAGTGATGCAACAGGGAAAGGAACGTGGGAGACCCAGTACTTC. Translating gives CASSDATGKGTWETQYF.

This clonotype was seen many times. The chain links TRBV4-1 to TRBJ1-1; a possible D gene is TRBD1 (5 bases). The V and J ends lost 2 bases and 3 bases respectively, with 19 bases between them. Germline V gives CDR1 MGHRA, CDR2 YSYEKL. This CDR3 is 17 amino acids long. The CDR3 sequence is CASSQPRQPKADTEAFF. CDR3 bases: TGCGCCAGCAGCCAACCTCGACAGCCCAAGGCGGACACTGAAGCTTTCTTT.

This clonotype was seen only a few times. The chain employs TRBV20-1 and TRBJ1-6; 7 nucleotides line up with TRBD1. V lost 6 bases to trimming and J lost 7 bases; unmatched junction nucleotides: 15. This CDR3 contains 16 residues. Germline V CDR1 and CDR2: DFQATT, SNEGSKA (reference sequence). The CDR3: CSAKKQRQGRNSPLHF. CDR3 nucleotides: TGCAGTGCGAAGAAGCAGCGACAGGGCAGGAATTCACCCCTCCACTTT.

V and J are TRBV12-3 or TRBV12-4 and TRBJ1-1; D remains ambiguous. The CDR3 has 13 amino acids. Trimming shortened V by 8 bases and J by 1 base, and 11 bases separated the two germline ends. The CDR3 DNA reads as TGTGCCAGCTCGGATCTCCGGAACACTGAAGCTTTCTTT. It translates to CASSDLRNTEAFF.

The V call is TRBV4-1, the J call TRBJ2-1; TRBD2 agrees at 9 bases. The CDR3 loop spans 15 amino acids. CDR1 and CDR2 from the germline V gene are MGHRA and YSYEKL. J was trimmed by 7 bases and V by 1 base; bases with no gene match: 5. CDR3 nucleotides: TGCGCCAGCAGCCAAGCCGGACTAGCGCGGAATGAGCAGTTCTTC. Translating gives CASSQAGLARNEQFF.

This clonotype occurred many times. The DNA of the CDR3 is TGTGCCACCAGCAGAGAGCTGGGATCCTACGAGCAGTACTTC. It translates to CATSRELGSYEQYF. V is TRBV15 and J is TRBJ2-7; D remains unclear. The CDR3 spans 14 residues. Germline lookup yields CDR1 LNHNV and CDR2 YYDKDF (reference sequence). The ends were cut back, 0 bases at V and 1 base at J, with 7 bases in the middle. The entire variable domain, with the rest obtained from reference TRBV15 and TRBJ2-7, is as follows: DAMVIQNPRYQVTQFGKPVTLSCSQTLNHNVMYWYQQKSSQAPKLLFHYYDKDFNNEADTPDNFQSRRPNTSFCFLDIRSPGLGDTAMYLCATSRELGSYEQYFGPGTRLTVT.

This chain joins TRBV5-4 and TRBJ2-6; D not certain. The germline gives CDR1 SGHNT, CDR2 YYREEE (reference sequence). The CDR3 has 15 amino acids. Deletions cut 4 bases from V and 2 bases from J, with 10 bases between. The CDR3 region is CASSPTGTGANVLTF. CDR3 nucleotide sequence: TGTGCCAGCAGCCCTACCGGTACTGGGGCCAACGTCCTGACTTTC.

The table lists this clonotype with many counts. The J gene is TRBJ1-5, the V gene TRBV6-1; the match to TRBD1 covers 8 bases. J gave up 5 bases and V 4 bases, and 4 bases lay outside the gene matches. There are 14 residues in the CDR3. Germline CDR1 and CDR2: MNHNS and SASEGT. CDR3 amino acids: CASSVTGGHQPQHF. The DNA for the CDR3 is TGTGCCAGCAGTGTTACAGGGGGGCATCAGCCCCAGCATTTT.

Many counts were recorded for this clonotype. J is TRBJ1-2 and V is TRBV6-5, with TRBD1 matching over 9 bases. The CDR3 is made up of 18 amino acids. CDR1 and CDR2 from the germline V gene are MNHEY and SVGAGI. With 2 bases clipped from V and 7 bases from J, the junction kept 17 bases outside the gene matches. CDR3 sequence (DNA): TGTGCCAGCAGTTACGCCCTCCCGGGACAGGGAAAGGGCGGTGGCTACACCTTC. It encodes CASSYALPGQGKGGGYTF.